The 16 T cell receptor beta chains reported below all come from one sample, sequenced in a study of OX40 agonist ivuxolimab in advanced cancers. Assay: immunoSEQ multiplex PCR; the TCRdb copy retains only in-frame clones and omits some. This sample has tens of thousands of clones; 80% to 90% occur once, and the top ten carry over 4%. Sequences were derived from CD4+ or CD8+ T cells sorted from blood, sampled in a trial of the OX40 agonist ivuxolimab. Source of these receptors: an adult with an advanced solid tumor such as melanoma, head and neck, liver or kidney cancer.

The chain carries TRBV9 and TRBJ2-5; D possibly corresponds to TRBD2 (7 bases). Trimming stripped 0 bases from V and 5 bases from J, with 14 bases between. Germline V gene lookup returns CDR1 SGDLS and CDR2 YYNGEE. The CDR3 consists of 15 residues. The CDR3 sequence is CASSVGGGAGETQYF. In nucleotides, the CDR3 is TGTGCCAGCAGCGTAGGTGGGGGGGCAGGTGAGACCCAGTACTTC.

The chain combines TRBV28 with TRBJ2-3; 9 bases are a match to TRBD1. Germline V gene data show CDR1 as MDHEN and CDR2 as SYDVKM. The trim removed 7 bases at V and 6 bases at J, leaving 8 bases unmatched. The CDR3 has 14 residues. CDR3 sequence (DNA): TGTGCCAGCAAGGGACAGGGCGAGGTGGATACGCAGTATTTT. Translation: CASKGQGEVDTQYF.

The CDR3 here is CASSLSGLNYEQYF. The CDR3 bases are TGTGCCAGCAGTTTATCGGGACTCAACTACGAGCAGTACTTC. The V gene is TRBV6-5, the J gene TRBJ2-7, with a weak D call TRBD2 (6 bases). The CDR3 consists of 14 residues. In germline, CDR1 is MNHEY, CDR2 SVGAGI. V was clipped by 4 bases and J by 3 bases, with 13 bases between them.

This clone appeared once. The V gene is TRBV19, the J gene TRBJ2-3; 9 positions match TRBD2. Trimming took 4 bases from V and 6 from J; bases not matched to a gene: 5. This CDR3 is 14 amino acids long. Per germline, CDR1 LNHDA and CDR2 SQIVND (reference sequence). CDR3 sequence: CASSRLAVSDTQYF. In DNA form, the CDR3 reads TGTGCCAGTAGTAGACTAGCGGTCAGCGATACGCAGTATTTT.

V is TRBV7-8 and J is TRBJ2-1; 7 bases align to TRBD2. The CDR3 runs to 14 residues. The J segment lost 4 bases and the V segment lost 5 bases, leaving 5 bases of the junction unmatched. Germline CDR1 SGHVS, CDR2 FQNEAQ. CDR3 protein: CASSAGREYNEQFF. Written as DNA, the CDR3 is TGTGCCAGCAGCGCCGGGCGGGAGTACAATGAGCAGTTCTTC.

The CDR3 DNA sequence: TGCGCCAGCAGCAGGGGACAGCGGATGGAGACCCAGTACTTC. It specifies CASSRGQRMETQYF. This chain connects TRBV5-1 to TRBJ2-5; 7 bases are shared with TRBD1. The CDR3 totals 14 residues. Germline-derived CDR1 and CDR2 are SGHRS and YFSETQ. The ends lost 4 bases at V and 5 bases at J; junction bases unmatched: 8.

Only one count was recorded for this clone. The chain has TRBV2 and TRBJ2-5, with TRBD2 as a possible D gene (5 bases). The germline V gene encodes CDR1 SNHLY and CDR2 FYNNEI. The CDR3 covers 13 residues. Trimming took 5 bases from V and 2 from J, leaving 9 bases between them. CDR3 sequence (DNA): TGTGCCAGCAGTAGGAGCGGTCAAGAGACCCAGTACTTC. Residues: CASSRSGQETQYF.

The V gene is TRBV5-1, the J gene TRBJ1-4, with TRBD1 matching 7 bases. Germline CDR1 is SGHRS and CDR2 is YFSETQ. This CDR3 has 15 amino acids. Germline trimming cut 4 bases from V and 4 bases from J; bases unmatched to any gene: 7. The CDR3 DNA follows: TGCGCCAGCAGCGGCAGGGACAGTCTTAATGAAAAACTGTTTTTT. Translated, it gives CASSGRDSLNEKLFF.

The chain couples TRBV5-4 to TRBJ1-1; D remains unclear. Germline CDR1 and CDR2: SGHNT and YYREEE (reference sequence). There are 15 residues in the CDR3. The ends were cut back, 1 base at V and 1 base at J, with 11 bases in the middle. CDR3 amino acids: CASSLNGVSNTEAFF. The CDR3 bases are TGTGCCAGCAGCTTGAACGGGGTATCGAACACTGAAGCTTTCTTT.

CDR3 region: CASSLVPSYNEQFF. The CDR3 DNA sequence: TGCGCCAGCAGCTTGGTTCCCAGCTACAATGAGCAGTTCTTC. The chain recombines TRBV5-1 with TRBJ2-1; D remains ambiguous. Trimming left V 0 bases short and J 3 bases short, with 7 bases between. Germline CDR1 reads SGHRS; CDR2 reads YFSETQ. CDR3 length: 14 amino acids.

The table lists this clone with a few counts. The chain links TRBV28 to TRBJ1-1; D unresolved. This CDR3 contains 11 residues. The germline V gene has CDR1 MDHEN and CDR2 SYDVKM. Trimming removed 2 bases at V and 8 bases at J, with 6 bases between. CDR3 residues: CASSLVGEAFF. The CDR3 nucleotides are TGTGCCAGCAGTTTAGTAGGGGAAGCTTTCTTT.

The genes are TRBV5-1 and TRBJ2-1, with D perhaps TRBD1 or TRBD2 (5 bases each). Per germline, CDR1 SGHRS and CDR2 YFSETQ. The CDR3 runs to 12 residues. V lost 0 bases and J lost 9, with 7 bases in between. CDR3 in amino acids: CASSLAGTEQFF. The CDR3 bases are TGCGCCAGCAGCTTGGCGGGGACTGAGCAGTTCTTC.

V gene TRBV5-1 combines with J gene TRBJ2-2; 9 nucleotides line up with TRBD2. V dropped 4 bases and J dropped 7; count of bases not matched to a gene: 8. The V gene's germline CDR1 is SGHRS and CDR2 YFSETQ. The CDR3 loop spans 15 amino acids. The CDR3 region has the DNA TGCGCCAGCAGCAGTAGCGGGAGCGGTAGCGGGGAGCTGTTTTTT. It yields the protein CASSSSGSGSGELFF.

J is TRBJ2-5 and V is TRBV7-9; TRBD2 agrees at 7 bases. V was clipped by 5 bases and J by 2 bases; unmatched bases: 8. Germline V gene lookup returns CDR1 SEHNR and CDR2 FQNEAQ (reference sequence). The CDR3 is 15 amino acids. CDR3 coding DNA: TGTGCCAGCAGCCAAAGTCTAGCGGAGCAAGAGACCCAGTACTTC. Its protein is CASSQSLAEQETQYF.

V is TRBV5-1 and J is TRBJ1-3; TRBD1 is a possible D gene (5 bases). Germline CDR1 SGHRS, CDR2 YFSETQ. With 1 base removed from V and 2 bases from J, the gap between germline ends came to 22 bases. The CDR3 extends over 19 amino acids. In DNA form, the CDR3 reads TGCGCCAGCAGCTTGTCCCCGGGACGATCCAAGGGCCCTGGAAACACCATATATTTT. Protein product: CASSLSPGRSKGPGNTIYF.

The rearrangement uses TRBV21-1 and TRBJ1-4. TRBV21-1 is labeled a pseudogene. CDR3 size: 14 residues. The CDR3: CASSKGTVNEKLFF. CDR3 nucleotides: TGTGCCAGCAGCAAAGGGACCGTTAATGAAAAACTGTTTTTT.